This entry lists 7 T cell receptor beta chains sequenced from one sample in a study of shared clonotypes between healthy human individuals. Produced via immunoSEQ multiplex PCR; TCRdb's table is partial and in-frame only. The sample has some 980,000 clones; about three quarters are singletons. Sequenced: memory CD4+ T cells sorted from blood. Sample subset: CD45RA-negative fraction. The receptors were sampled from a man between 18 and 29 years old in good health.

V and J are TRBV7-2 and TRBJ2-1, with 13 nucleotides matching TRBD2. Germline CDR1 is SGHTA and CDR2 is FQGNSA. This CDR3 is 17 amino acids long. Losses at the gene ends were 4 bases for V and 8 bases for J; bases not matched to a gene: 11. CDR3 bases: TGTGCCAGCAGCTACTTAAGGCGAGGACTAGCGGGAGATGAGCAGTTCTTC. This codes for CASSYLRRGLAGDEQFF. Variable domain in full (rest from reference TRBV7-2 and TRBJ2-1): GAGVSQSPSNKVTEKGKDVELRCDPISGHTALYWYRQSLGQGLEFLIYFQGNSAPDKSGLPSDRFSAERTGGSVSTLTIQRTQQEDSAVYLCASSYLRRGLAGDEQFFGPGTRLTVL.

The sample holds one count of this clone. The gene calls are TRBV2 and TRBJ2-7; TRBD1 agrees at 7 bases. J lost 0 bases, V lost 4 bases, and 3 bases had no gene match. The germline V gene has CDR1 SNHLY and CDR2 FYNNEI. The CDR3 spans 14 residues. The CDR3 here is CASSATGNSYEQYF. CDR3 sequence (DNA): TGTGCCAGCAGTGCGACAGGGAACTCCTACGAGCAGTACTTC.

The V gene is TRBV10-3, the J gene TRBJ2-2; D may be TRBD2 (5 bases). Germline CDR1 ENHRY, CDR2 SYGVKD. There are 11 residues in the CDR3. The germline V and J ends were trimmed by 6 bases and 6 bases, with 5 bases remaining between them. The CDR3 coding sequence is TGTGCCATCAGGGACTCCGGGGAGCTGTTTTTT. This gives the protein CAIRDSGELFF.

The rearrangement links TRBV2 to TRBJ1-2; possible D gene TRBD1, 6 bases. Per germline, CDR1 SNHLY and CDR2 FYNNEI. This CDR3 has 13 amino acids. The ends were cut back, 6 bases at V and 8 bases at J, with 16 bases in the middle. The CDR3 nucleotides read TGTGCCAGCAGCGGGACATCGGGAGGGGGCTACACCTTC. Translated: CASSGTSGGGYTF.

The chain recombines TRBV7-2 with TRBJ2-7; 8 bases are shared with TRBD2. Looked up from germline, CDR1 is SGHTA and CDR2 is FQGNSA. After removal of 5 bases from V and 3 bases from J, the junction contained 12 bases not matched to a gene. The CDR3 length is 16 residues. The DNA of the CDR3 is TGTGCCAGCAGCCCCCAGGTAGGCCGGGGGGGCTACGAGCAGTACTTC. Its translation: CASSPQVGRGGYEQYF.

DNA of the CDR3: TGCGCCAGCAGCCAGGTCCGGACAGCTTCCTACAATGAGCAGTTCTTC. This encodes CASSQVRTASYNEQFF. The V and J genes are TRBV4-3 and TRBJ2-1, with D perhaps TRBD1 (6 bases). Per the germline V gene, CDR1 is LGHNA and CDR2 is YSLEER. V lost 3 bases and J 1 base, leaving 13 bases between the germline ends. The CDR3 spans 16 residues.

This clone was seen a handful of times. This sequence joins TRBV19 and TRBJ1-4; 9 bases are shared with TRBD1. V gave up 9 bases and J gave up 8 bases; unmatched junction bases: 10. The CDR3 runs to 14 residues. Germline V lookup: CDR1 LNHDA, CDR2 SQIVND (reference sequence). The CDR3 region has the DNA TGTGCCAGATCCCCGGGACAGGGATACGAAAAACTGTTTTTT. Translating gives CARSPGQGYEKLFF.